The next 21 T cell receptor beta chains were all read from a single sample in a study of chemoradiotherapy in HPV16-positive cancers. Some clones are missing from TCRdb's copy, which holds only in-frame ones; the method was immunoSEQ multiplex PCR. Of more than 10,000 clones listed, about 85% were seen once; the top ten hold roughly 5.5%. Sequencing used blood, obtained from a patient who underwent chemoradiotherapy. The receptors stem from a human donor with HPV-associated anogenital cancer.

This chain links TRBV7-9 with TRBJ1-4, with 11 nucleotides matching TRBD1. This CDR3 is built from 18 residues. The junction had 14 bases not matched to a gene; V was cut back by 4 bases and J by 7 bases. The V gene's germline CDR1 is SEHNR and CDR2 FQNEAQ (reference sequence). The CDR3 protein is CASSYSGTGGFGTEKLFF. For the CDR3, the DNA is TGTGCCAGCAGCTATTCCGGGACAGGGGGATTTGGAACTGAAAAACTGTTTTTT.

This rearrangement joins TRBV7-8 to TRBJ1-6; TRBD1 agrees at 10 bases. V gave up 1 base and J gave up 5 bases; unmatched junction bases: 2. This CDR3 has 16 amino acids. Germline V gene sequence: CDR1 SGHVS, CDR2 FQNEAQ. The CDR3 region is CASSLGTGGDNSPLHF. In nucleotides, the CDR3 is TGTGCCAGCAGCTTAGGGACAGGGGGGGATAATTCACCCCTCCACTTT.

V gene TRBV5-6 combines with J gene TRBJ1-2, with 8 nucleotides matching TRBD1. From germline, CDR1 is SGHDT and CDR2 YYEEEE. This CDR3 has 15 residues. With V trimmed by 4 bases and J by 6 bases, 11 bases remained unmatched. The CDR3: CASSPPGQALNGYTF. The CDR3 DNA sequence: TGTGCCAGCAGCCCTCCGGGACAGGCTCTCAATGGCTACACCTTC.

The chain employs TRBV2 and TRBJ1-2; tentatively, D is TRBD1 (6 bases). The CDR3 totals 15 residues. In germline, CDR1 is SNHLY, CDR2 FYNNEI. Deletions cut 2 bases from V and 6 bases from J, with 16 bases between. The CDR3 reads CASSEYVWTEDGYTF. The CDR3 DNA reads TGTGCCAGCAGTGAATACGTATGGACAGAGGATGGCTACACCTTC. Supplemented by reference TRBV2 and TRBJ1-2, the full variable domain reads EPEVTQTPSHQVTQMGQEVILRCVPISNHLYFYWYRQILGQKVEFLVSFYNNEISEKSEIFDDQFSVERPDGSNFTLKIRSTKLEDSAMYFCASSEYVWTEDGYTFGSGTRLTVV.

The chain uses TRBV7-9 and TRBJ1-1; unclear D gene. Germline V CDR1 and CDR2: SEHNR, FQNEAQ (reference sequence). V lost 1 base, J lost 4 bases, and 7 bases lay in between. This CDR3 is 13 amino acids long. CDR3 coding DNA: TGTGCCAGCAGCTTAGAGGGAGGCACTGAAGCTTTCTTT. It specifies CASSLEGGTEAFF.

The chain carries TRBV11-2 and TRBJ2-5; D gene uncertain. V was cut by 2 bases and J by 4 bases, with 26 bases left in between. This CDR3 region has 19 residues. Germline V gene data show CDR1 as SGHAT and CDR2 as FQNNGV. CDR3 bases: TGTGCCAGCAGCTTACGGCCTTACAGCAACGGGCTTCACGGAGAGACCCAGTACTTC. As protein: CASSLRPYSNGLHGETQYF. Combining the CDR3 with reference TRBV11-2 and TRBJ2-5 gives the whole variable domain EAGVAQSPRYKIIEKRQSVAFWCNPISGHATLYWYQQILGQGPKLLIQFQNNGVVDDSQLPKDRFSAERLKGVDSTLKIQPAKLEDSAVYLCASSLRPYSNGLHGETQYFGPGTRLLVL.

This clone showed up just once. This chain uses TRBV7-8 with TRBJ1-1; no clear D. The length of the CDR3 is 12 residues. Trimming left V 5 bases short and J 4 bases short, with 8 bases between. CDR1 SGHVS and CDR2 FQNEAQ come from the germline V gene. The CDR3 nucleotides read TGTGCCAGCAGCGTTATAGGCACTGAAGCTTTCTTT. This encodes CASSVIGTEAFF.

The chain employs TRBV6-1 and TRBJ1-4; TRBD1 matches at 11 bases. The CDR3 runs 14 residues. After removal of 7 bases from V and 7 bases from J, the junction contained 5 bases not matched to a gene. Germline CDR1 MNHNS, CDR2 SASEGT. In nucleotides, the CDR3 is TGTGCCAGCAACCGGGGACAGGGGGTTGAAAAACTGTTTTTT. Its protein is CASNRGQGVEKLFF.

V gene TRBV18 combines with J gene TRBJ1-1; D is undetermined. In germline, CDR1 is KGHSH, CDR2 LQKENI. This CDR3 is built from 13 residues. V lost 6 bases and J 5 bases, leaving 13 bases between the germline ends. CDR3 amino acids: CASSVTGETEAFF. The DNA for the CDR3 is TGTGCCAGCTCCGTTACTGGTGAAACTGAAGCTTTCTTT. The whole variable domain, filled in from reference TRBV18 and TRBJ1-1, reads NAGVMQNPRHLVRRRGQEARLRCSPMKGHSHVYWYRQLPEEGLKFMVYLQKENIIDESGMPKERFSAEFPKEGPSILRIQQVVRGDSAAYFCASSVTGETEAFFGQGTRLTVV.

This clone occurred a few times. The CDR3 loop reads CASSSDRIQETQYF. The CDR3 nucleotides read TGTGCCAGCAGTTCCGACCGTATCCAAGAGACCCAGTACTTC. The chain couples TRBV28 to TRBJ2-5; D unresolved. The germline V gene encodes CDR1 MDHEN and CDR2 SYDVKM. V was cut by 4 bases and J by 1 base, with 10 bases left in between. The CDR3 covers 14 residues.

The rearrangement uses TRBV7-2 and TRBJ1-2; perhaps TRBD1 as D (5 bases). This CDR3 contains 12 residues. V gave up 5 bases and J gave up 8 bases, with 12 bases separating them. Germline lookup yields CDR1 SGHTA and CDR2 FQGNSA. The CDR3 spells CASSETERGYTF. Here the CDR3 DNA reads TGTGCCAGCAGCGAGACAGAGAGAGGCTACACCTTC. Together with reference TRBV7-2 and TRBJ1-2, the CDR3 gives the full variable domain: GAGVSQSPSNKVTEKGKDVELRCDPISGHTALYWYRQSLGQGLEFLIYFQGNSAPDKSGLPSDRFSAERTGGSVSTLTIQRTQQEDSAVYLCASSETERGYTFGSGTRLTVV.

The rearrangement links TRBV11-1 to TRBJ2-3; D not resolved. In germline, CDR1 is SGHAT, CDR2 FQDESV (reference sequence). CDR3 size: 16 residues. Trimming took 1 base from V and 1 from J, leaving 12 bases between them. Written as DNA, the CDR3 is TGTGCCAGCAGCTTAGATAGCCCCCAAGGCACAGATACGCAGTATTTT. The encoded protein is CASSLDSPQGTDTQYF.

Only a few counts were recorded for this clone. V is TRBV7-9 and J is TRBJ1-2, with a possible D match to TRBD1 (6 bases). In germline, CDR1 is SEHNR, CDR2 FQNEAQ (reference sequence). V was pared by 5 bases and J by 8 bases, with 21 bases between. The CDR3 has 15 residues. The CDR3 coding sequence is TGTGCCAGCAGCCCCTCGGGCGGGGGCAATGGGGGCTACACCTTC. It translates to CASSPSGGGNGGYTF.

This clone was recorded only once. The chain links TRBV5-1 to TRBJ1-3; D remains ambiguous. V shed 1 base and J shed 3 bases, with 5 bases lying between them. Germline-derived CDR1 and CDR2 are SGHRS and YFSETQ. CDR3 length equals 13 residues. CDR3 DNA sequence: TGCGCCAGCAGCTTGATTCATGGAAACACCATATATTTT. Translating it yields CASSLIHGNTIYF.

This clone was detected once. The rearrangement joins TRBV7-9 to TRBJ2-3; 7 bases map to TRBD2. The CDR3 spans 16 residues. From germline, CDR1 is SEHNR and CDR2 FQNEAQ (reference sequence). The J segment lost 0 bases and the V segment lost 1 base, leaving 4 bases of the junction unmatched. The CDR3: CASSLGTGGSTDTQYF. The CDR3 DNA reads TGTGCCAGCAGCTTAGGTACCGGGGGGAGCACAGATACGCAGTATTTT.

The V and J genes are TRBV6-1 and TRBJ1-5; D is uncertain. The CDR3 loop spans 15 amino acids. Per germline, CDR1 MNHNS and CDR2 SASEGT. V was cut by 1 base and J by 0 bases, with 7 bases left in between. This CDR3 reads CASSEVGLSNQPQHF. CDR3 in DNA: TGTGCCAGCAGTGAAGTAGGTCTTAGCAATCAGCCCCAGCATTTT.

The rearrangement links TRBV6-4 to TRBJ1-2; the match to TRBD1 covers 8 bases. CDR1 is MRHNA and CDR2 is SNTAGT in the germline V gene. The CDR3 totals 13 residues. Trimming cost V 4 bases and J 7 bases; bases outside gene matches: 5. The CDR3 spells CASSAPGTGGYTF. As DNA, the CDR3 is TGTGCCAGCAGTGCCCCAGGGACAGGTGGCTACACCTTC.

The chain is built from TRBV6-1 and TRBJ1-1; 11 nucleotides agree with TRBD1. The V segment lost 6 bases and the J segment 4 bases; nucleotides outside the gene matches: 4. This CDR3 is 14 amino acids long. Germline CDR1 MNHNS, CDR2 SASEGT. CDR3 in DNA: TGTGCCAGCAGGGACAGGGGGCCTGGCACTGAAGCTTTCTTT. Its protein product is CASRDRGPGTEAFF.

In its sample, this clone ranks as medium-sized. This chain links TRBV5-6 with TRBJ1-1, with unresolved D. The CDR3 contains 12 residues. V was trimmed by 1 base and J by 3 bases, leaving 4 bases between them. Germline V gene lookup returns CDR1 SGHDT and CDR2 YYEEEE. The CDR3 region is CASSLPDTEAFF. The DNA for the CDR3 is TGTGCCAGCAGCTTGCCCGACACTGAAGCTTTCTTT.

V is TRBV2 and J is TRBJ1-4; D unresolved. Between the trimmed V and J ends, which lost 6 bases and 3 bases, there was a span of 14 bases. Germline CDR1 reads SNHLY; CDR2 reads FYNNEI. The CDR3 loop spans 15 amino acids. The CDR3 coding sequence is TGTGCCAGCAGGAAGGAGGGTGGAGCTAATGAAAAACTGTTTTTT. Protein product: CASRKEGGANEKLFF.

This clone has just one count. The chain uses TRBV7-7 and TRBJ2-5, with 10 bases aligning to TRBD2. Germline assignment: CDR1 SSHAT and CDR2 FNYEAQ (reference sequence). The CDR3 sequence is 16 residues long. The J segment lost 0 bases and the V segment lost 11 bases, leaving 12 bases of the junction unmatched. The DNA of the CDR3 is TGTGCCGTTGGCACTAGCGGGGTTCCGTACCAAGAGACCCAGTACTTC. As protein: CAVGTSGVPYQETQYF.